This T cell receptor beta chain originates from a study of T cells in Graves' hyperthyroidism and ophthalmopathy. In this sample, this clonotype turned up many times. As yet, its antigen is unknown. TCR beta CDR3 region amplification was performed from RNA transcripts. During a first-round RT-PCR of the TCR CDR3, the HTBI primer set was used. TCRdb fed the multiplex PCR reads into MiXCR, producing one record per CDR3 protein. The sample gives some 600,000 distinct CDR3 sequences, about 14% of which show up once; almost 6% is in the top ten. This CDR3 comprises 12 residues. The germline gives CDR1 LNHNV, CDR2 YYDKDF (reference sequence). The germline V and J ends were trimmed by 5 bases and 3 bases, with 7 bases remaining between them. Points from the study as a whole: Peripheral blood also featured most of the thyroid clonotypes expanded above 0.001.

Sequenced sample: blood. The receptor's source is a woman in her twenties or thirties with Graves' hyperthyroidism that later progressed to Graves' ophthalmopathy. The chain recombines TRBV15 with TRBJ1-1, with unresolved D. This chain's CDR3 is CATSGGDTEAFF. Written as DNA, the CDR3 is TGTGCCACCAGCGGCGGGGACACTGAAGCTTTCTTT.